This TCR beta chain was captured in a study of human T cells and chemical hapten exposure. Study-level information: Small differences in pooled library volume mainly drove the variation in TCR yields per sample.

Specified time point: patch test 3, about 24 weeks after DPC sensitization. Noted treatment: therapeutic diphenylcyclopropenone sensitization with weekly scalp DPC. Extraction yielded total RNA from whole blood (unfractionated). This clonotype was counted ten times or more. As yet, its antigen is unknown. The V end lost 1 base, the J end lost 10 bases, and 14 bases lay between the germline ends. The CDR3 sequence is 15 residues long. Whole-study results and caveats: Those TCRs sitting above 1 in 1000 frequency stayed the same with DPC sensitization.

TCRdb recomputed calls from the RACE reads with MiXCR, one row per CDR3 protein. Among around 70,000 distinct CDR3 sequences listed, 8.5% to 14% were seen once. The clonotype originates from a woman between 45 and 65 years old with alopecia areata. Some clones in this sample may be carry-over from other donors' samples. This rearrangement joins TRBV12-3 or TRBV12-4 to TRBJ1-6; D gene uncertain. This specimen consisted of whole blood, obtained in connection with sensitization to the hapten diphenylcyclopropenone (DPC). The CDR3 sequence: CASSLGGQRGSPLHF. The CDR3 bases are TGTGCCAGCAGTTTAGGTGGGCAGAGAGGATCACCCCTCCACTTT.